The following is a T cell receptor (beta chain) sequence with its context. As yet, its antigen is unknown. The data belong to a study of T cells in localized non-small cell lung cancer. Study-wide points: Turning up in adjacent lung were a median approximately 57 of the top 100 tumor clones.

V dropped 3 bases and J dropped 0 bases, with 12 bases sitting between them. The CDR3 consists of 16 residues. Germline V gene data show CDR1 as MDHEN and CDR2 as SYDVKM. Using immunoSEQ multiplex PCR, the repertoire was profiled, and TCRdb retains in-frame clones only, with some absent. The profile shows tens of thousands of clones, over 80% of them singletons. This chain uses TRBV28 with TRBJ1-5; tentative D call: TRBD1 (5 bases). This clonotype originated in a woman aged 40 to 75 with stage I lung adenocarcinoma. Sequencing used peripheral blood, obtained before any cancer treatment. The CDR3 coding sequence is TGTGCCAGCAGTTTCTTCGGGGCAGATAGCAATCAGCCCCAGCATTTT. This translates into CASSFFGADSNQPQHF.